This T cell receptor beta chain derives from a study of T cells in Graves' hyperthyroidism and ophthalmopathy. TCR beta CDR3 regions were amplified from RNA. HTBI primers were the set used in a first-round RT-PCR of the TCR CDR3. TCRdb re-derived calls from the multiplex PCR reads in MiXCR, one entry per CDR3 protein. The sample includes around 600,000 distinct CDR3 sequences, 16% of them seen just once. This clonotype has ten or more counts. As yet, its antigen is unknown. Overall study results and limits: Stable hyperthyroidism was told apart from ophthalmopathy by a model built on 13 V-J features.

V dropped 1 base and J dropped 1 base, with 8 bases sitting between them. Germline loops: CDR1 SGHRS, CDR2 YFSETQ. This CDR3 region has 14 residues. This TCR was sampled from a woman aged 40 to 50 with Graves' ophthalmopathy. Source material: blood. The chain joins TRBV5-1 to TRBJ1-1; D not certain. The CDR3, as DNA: TGCGCCAGCAGCTTGTTACCGGAGAACACTGAAGCTTTCTTT. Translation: CASSLLPENTEAFF.